This T cell receptor (beta chain) was identified during a study of blood T cell repertoires in COVID-19. Libraries were prepared by immunoSEQ multiplex PCR; TCRdb keeps only in-frame clonotypes and omits some of them. This sample has 99,000 or so clones, with roughly four fifths found just once. V was pared by 1 base and J by 7 bases, with 16 bases between. The CDR3 is made up of 15 amino acids. The V gene's germline CDR1 is LGHDT and CDR2 YNNKEL (reference sequence). The sequenced material came from peripheral blood. The V and J genes are TRBV3-1 (or the pseudogene TRBV3-2) and TRBJ1-2; tentatively, D is TRBD1 (5 bases). The TCR originated in a woman in her seventies with acute or convalescent COVID-19. The CDR3 sequence is CASSQGSTGGLGYTF. In nucleotides, the CDR3 is TGTGCCAGCAGCCAAGGCTCTACAGGCGGCCTTGGCTACACCTTC.